Listed below are T cell receptor beta chains from one sample, sequenced in a study of blood T cell repertoires in COVID-19. Data came from immunoSEQ multiplex PCR; TCRdb stores just in-frame clones and leaves some out. Among approximately 150,000 clones listed, approximately 87% were seen once. The material sequenced was peripheral blood. These receptors were obtained from a woman in her forties or fifties with active or convalescent COVID-19. CDR3s include the opening cysteine and the closing phenylalanine or tryptophan. Fields, in order: D gene, J gene, clone size, V gene, CDR3 protein, CDR3 DNA. A D gene is named only where the DNA matches it firmly. Rows may omit the clone size; those that give it use once, few, many or a size class.

d_call: TRBD2
j_call: TRBJ2-5
clone_size: NA
v_call: TRBV19
cdr3_aa: CASSMGGSETQYF
cdr3_nt: TGTGCCAGTAGTATGGGGGGGTCGGAGACCCAGTACTTC

d_call: TRBD2
j_call: TRBJ2-3
clone_size: NA
v_call: TRBV7-6
cdr3_aa: CASSPGMAGDTDTQYF
cdr3_nt: TGTGCCAGCAGCCCCGGTATGGCGGGGGACACAGATACGCAGTATTTT

d_call: NA
j_call: TRBJ1-1
clone_size: NA
v_call: TRBV4-3
cdr3_aa: CASSRSRGKTEAFF
cdr3_nt: TGCGCCAGCAGCCGGAGCCGGGGGAAAACTGAAGCTTTCTTT

d_call: NA
j_call: TRBJ1-1
clone_size: NA
v_call: TRBV10-3
cdr3_aa: CAISLQGSTEAFF
cdr3_nt: TGTGCCATCAGTTTACAGGGAAGCACTGAAGCTTTCTTT

d_call: NA
j_call: TRBJ1-5
clone_size: NA
v_call: TRBV28
cdr3_aa: CASAGSTRNQPQHF
cdr3_nt: TGTGCCAGCGCGGGATCTACTAGGAATCAGCCCCAGCATTTT

d_call: NA
j_call: TRBJ1-1
clone_size: once
v_call: TRBV2
cdr3_aa: CASQGEGNTEAFF
cdr3_nt: TGTGCCAGCCAAGGGGAAGGGAACACTGAAGCTTTCTTT

d_call: TRBD1
j_call: TRBJ2-7
clone_size: NA
v_call: TRBV28
cdr3_aa: CASSPPPGQGSHEQYF
cdr3_nt: TGTGCCAGCAGTCCTCCGCCGGGACAGGGGTCCCACGAGCAGTACTTC

d_call: TRBD1
j_call: TRBJ1-4
clone_size: NA
v_call: TRBV18
cdr3_aa: CASSPPTGAETNEKLFF
cdr3_nt: TGTGCCAGCTCACCACCGACAGGGGCAGAAACTAATGAAAAACTGTTTTTT

d_call: TRBD2
j_call: TRBJ2-1
clone_size: NA
v_call: TRBV5-8
cdr3_aa: CASSLPGLASLLSEQFF
cdr3_nt: TGTGCCAGCAGCTTGCCGGGACTAGCGTCATTACTTAGTGAGCAGTTCTTC

d_call: NA
j_call: TRBJ2-5
clone_size: NA
v_call: TRBV4-1
cdr3_aa: CASSQDPRKTQYF
cdr3_nt: TGCGCCAGCAGCCAAGATCCGCGAAAGACCCAGTACTTC

d_call: NA
j_call: TRBJ2-1
clone_size: NA
v_call: TRBV28
cdr3_aa: CASSLFGGKSNEQFF
cdr3_nt: TGTGCCAGCAGTTTATTCGGCGGGAAGTCAAATGAGCAGTTCTTC

d_call: NA
j_call: TRBJ1-1
clone_size: NA
v_call: TRBV19
cdr3_aa: CASSLYRLKNTEAFF
cdr3_nt: TGTGCCAGTAGTCTATACAGGCTAAAAAACACTGAAGCTTTCTTT

d_call: TRBD1
j_call: TRBJ2-7
clone_size: NA
v_call: TRBV30
cdr3_aa: CAWSEGANEQYF
cdr3_nt: TGTGCCTGGAGTGAGGGGGCGAACGAGCAGTACTTC

d_call: NA
j_call: TRBJ1-6
clone_size: NA
v_call: TRBV7-2
cdr3_aa: CASSTGINSPLHF
cdr3_nt: TGTGCCAGCAGCACAGGAATTAATTCACCCCTCCACTTT

d_call: NA
j_call: TRBJ2-2
clone_size: NA
v_call: TRBV7-2
cdr3_aa: CASSLDWAIGELFF
cdr3_nt: TGTGCCAGCAGCTTAGACTGGGCGATCGGGGAGCTGTTTTTT

d_call: NA
j_call: TRBJ2-6
clone_size: NA
v_call: TRBV9
cdr3_aa: CASSVAPDIQSGANVLTF
cdr3_nt: TGTGCCAGCAGCGTAGCCCCGGACATCCAGTCTGGGGCCAACGTCCTGACTTTC

d_call: TRBD1
j_call: TRBJ1-3
clone_size: NA
v_call: TRBV28
cdr3_aa: CASRPPPGQGRNTIYF
cdr3_nt: TGTGCCAGCAGACCTCCCCCTGGACAGGGTAGAAACACCATATATTTT

d_call: NA
j_call: TRBJ1-3
clone_size: NA
v_call: TRBV9
cdr3_aa: CASSDGVQGNTIYF
cdr3_nt: TGTGCCAGCAGCGACGGGGTACAGGGAAACACCATATATTTT

d_call: NA
j_call: TRBJ2-1
clone_size: NA
v_call: TRBV6-5
cdr3_aa: CASRHSTSINEQFF
cdr3_nt: TGTGCCAGCAGACACTCAACTAGCATCAATGAGCAGTTCTTC

d_call: TRBD1
j_call: TRBJ1-1
clone_size: NA
v_call: TRBV6-5
cdr3_aa: CASSYATGDAAFF
cdr3_nt: TGTGCCAGCAGTTACGCAACAGGGGACGCGGCTTTCTTT

d_call: TRBD2
j_call: TRBJ2-5
clone_size: NA
v_call: TRBV30
cdr3_aa: CAWGASGKQETQYF
cdr3_nt: TGTGCCTGGGGGGCTAGCGGGAAACAAGAGACCCAGTACTTC

d_call: TRBD1
j_call: TRBJ1-5
clone_size: NA
v_call: TRBV19
cdr3_aa: CASSRFRDRGAVAQPQHF
cdr3_nt: TGTGCCAGTAGTCGATTCCGGGACAGGGGAGCAGTAGCTCAGCCCCAGCATTTT

d_call: NA
j_call: TRBJ1-2
clone_size: NA
v_call: TRBV13
cdr3_aa: CASSSGQGYGYTF
cdr3_nt: TGTGCCAGCAGCTCCGGACAAGGCTATGGCTACACCTTC

d_call: NA
j_call: TRBJ2-7
clone_size: NA
v_call: TRBV11-2
cdr3_aa: CASSSITSPGPYEQYF
cdr3_nt: TGTGCCAGCAGCTCGATAACTAGCCCGGGGCCCTACGAGCAGTACTTC

d_call: TRBD1
j_call: TRBJ1-2
clone_size: NA
v_call: TRBV28
cdr3_aa: CASSFQTGGNGYTF
cdr3_nt: TGTGCCAGCAGTTTCCAAACAGGGGGTAATGGCTACACCTTC

d_call: NA
j_call: TRBJ1-3
clone_size: NA
v_call: TRBV30
cdr3_aa: CACRDSGNTIYF
cdr3_nt: TGTGCCTGCAGGGACTCTGGAAACACCATATATTTT

d_call: TRBD1
j_call: TRBJ1-1
clone_size: NA
v_call: TRBV19
cdr3_aa: CASITGGGTEAFF
cdr3_nt: TGTGCCAGTATAACAGGGGGCGGCACTGAAGCTTTCTTT

d_call: TRBD2
j_call: TRBJ2-3
clone_size: NA
v_call: TRBV3-1/TRBV3-2
cdr3_aa: CASSQRLAGQYF
cdr3_nt: TGTGCCAGCAGCCAAAGACTAGCGGGCCAGTATTTT

d_call: NA
j_call: TRBJ2-1
clone_size: NA
v_call: TRBV5-1
cdr3_aa: CASSALGAGNNNEQFF
cdr3_nt: TGCGCCAGCAGCGCCTTAGGGGCGGGGAACAACAATGAGCAGTTCTTC

d_call: NA
j_call: TRBJ2-4
clone_size: NA
v_call: TRBV3-1/TRBV3-2
cdr3_aa: CASSATGAVNIQYF
cdr3_nt: TGTGCCAGCAGCGCGACGGGAGCTGTAAACATTCAGTACTTC

d_call: NA
j_call: TRBJ2-7
clone_size: NA
v_call: TRBV5-4
cdr3_aa: CASSPGAGVSYEQYF
cdr3_nt: TGTGCCAGCAGCCCAGGGGCGGGGGTCTCCTACGAGCAGTACTTC